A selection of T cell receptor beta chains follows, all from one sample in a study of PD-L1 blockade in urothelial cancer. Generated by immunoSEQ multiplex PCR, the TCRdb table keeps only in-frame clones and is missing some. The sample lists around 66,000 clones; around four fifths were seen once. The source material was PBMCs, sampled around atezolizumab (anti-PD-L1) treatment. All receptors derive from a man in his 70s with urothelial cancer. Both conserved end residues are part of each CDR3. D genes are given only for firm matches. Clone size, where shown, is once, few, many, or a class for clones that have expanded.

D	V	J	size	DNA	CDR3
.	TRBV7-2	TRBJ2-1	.	TGTGCCAGCAGCTTAGATGTCAGGGACAATGAGCAGTTCTTC	CASSLDVRDNEQFF
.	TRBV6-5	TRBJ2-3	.	TGTGCCAGCAGTTATAGCACTAACTTAGATACGCAGTATTTT	CASSYSTNLDTQYF
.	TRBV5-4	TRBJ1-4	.	TGTGCCAGCAGCCAAGACCCACTGGAGGCAACTAATGAAAAACTGTTTTTT	CASSQDPLEATNEKLFF
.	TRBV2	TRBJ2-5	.	TGTGCCAGCAGGGGGACTAGGGGGCCAGAGACCCAGTACTTC	CASRGTRGPETQYF
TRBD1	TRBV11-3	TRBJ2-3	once	TGTGCCAGCGAGCAGGGGCGACAGGGGCCCACAGATACGCAGTATTTT	CASEQGRQGPTDTQYF
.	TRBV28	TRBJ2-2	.	TGTGCCAGCAGTTTGAGGGGGAGTGTCTCCGGGGAGCTGTTTTTT	CASSLRGSVSGELFF
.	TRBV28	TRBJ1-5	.	TGTGCCAGCAGTTTTGAGGTTGATCAGCCCCAGCATTTT	CASSFEVDQPQHF
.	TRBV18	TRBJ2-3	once	TGTGCCAGCTCACCAAGTCTGAGCGGGCGAGGCACAGATACACAGTATTTT	CASSPSLSGRGTDTQYF
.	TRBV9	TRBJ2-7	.	TGTGCCAGCAGCGCCGGACTATCGGGCCGGGGCTACGAGCAGTACTTC	CASSAGLSGRGYEQYF
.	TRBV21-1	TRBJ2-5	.	TGTGCCAGCAGTAAACCTCGGACAGGGAGGGGGGAGACCCAGTACTTC	CASSKPRTGRGETQYF
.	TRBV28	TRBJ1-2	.	TGTGCCAGCAGTTCCCCGGGTGGCGGCTACACCTTC	CASSSPGGGYTF
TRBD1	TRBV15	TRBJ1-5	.	TGTGCCACCAGAGACAGGGTGGGAAGCAATCAGCCCCAGCATTTT	CATRDRVGSNQPQHF
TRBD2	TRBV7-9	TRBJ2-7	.	TGTGCCAGCAGCTCCCACCAAACTAGCGGGAACTACGAGCAGTACTTC	CASSSHQTSGNYEQYF
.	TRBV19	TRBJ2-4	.	TGTGCCAGTAGTATAAGCAGGGCCAAAAACATTCAGTACTTC	CASSISRAKNIQYF
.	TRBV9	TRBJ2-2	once	TGTGCCAGCAGCGTATATAGCGGCAACACCGGGGAGCTGTTTTTT	CASSVYSGNTGELFF
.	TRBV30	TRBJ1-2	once	TGTGCCTGGAGCCTGGATGAGGGCCCCTATGGCTACACCTTC	CAWSLDEGPYGYTF
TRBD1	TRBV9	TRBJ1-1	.	TGTGCCAGCAGCATCTCCGGGACAGGGAACACTGAAGCTTTCTTT	CASSISGTGNTEAFF
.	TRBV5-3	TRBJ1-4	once	TGTGCCAGAAGCGGCCGGGACAATTCAACTAATGAAAAACTGTTTTTT	CARSGRDNSTNEKLFF
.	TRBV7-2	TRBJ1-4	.	TGTGCCAGTTCGCTCGGCAGGGGCGAATATGAAAAACTGTTTTTT	CASSLGRGEYEKLFF
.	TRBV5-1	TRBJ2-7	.	TGCGCCAGCAGCTTGGAACCGGGGAGCACCCCCGGGTACGAGCAGTACTTC	CASSLEPGSTPGYEQYF
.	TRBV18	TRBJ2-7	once	TGTGCCAGCTCACCCGACTCATCGGCCTCTAACGAGCAGTACTTC	CASSPDSSASNEQYF
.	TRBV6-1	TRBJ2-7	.	TGTGCCAGCAGTGAACCCCGCGGTACCTACGAGCAGTACTTC	CASSEPRGTYEQYF